The entry below describes one T cell receptor (beta chain). The target of this receptor is not known. No base-level quality is on record; no much larger clone is a single base apart. These data are taken from a study of blood T cell repertoires in COVID-19 (TCRdb year 2020). About the full investigation: Samples from collaborators originated in the United States, Italy and Spain and spanned both the acute and convalescent phases of COVID-19. The prospective study material was composed of cDNA or gDNA derived from T cells, B-cell-depleted T cells, or PBMCs. The dataset comprised deeply sampled blood TCRbeta repertoires from subjects exposed to, actively infected with, or recovered from COVID-19. A freely available public database, intended as a resource for researchers studying the immune response to SARS-CoV-2, is where the repertoires were released. Samples were obtained from the ongoing ImmuneRACE study (first 160 participants) and from 950 to 1,500 subjects provided by 6 global collaborators. Sample metadata almost always included a de-identified subject ID, COVID-19 status, age in years and sex. HLA class I and class II types, where available, came from metadata supplied by the sample provider rather than from assay-based typing.

The immunoSEQ Assay, a bias-controlled multiplex PCR, was used to amplify TCRbeta CDR3 regions from genomic DNA. In the original analysis: The number of nucleated cells in each sample was estimated by amplification of reference gene primers within the assay. To quantify the absolute abundance of each unique TCRbeta CDR3 rearrangement, sequence reads were collapsed and filtered. For each sample, productive Simpson clonality was calculated as the square root of Simpson's diversity index over productive rearrangements. The table was pulled from immuneACCESS by TCRdb, which kept in-frame rearrangements only. Such tables lose some clones; where checked, under half of the loss comes from unresolved V genes, and the rest has no known cause. The V and J calls and clone size come from that table; D and trimming were worked out from the DNA. The sample table records about 320,000 clones; 70% to 90% of these occur just once. Of the sample, 7.2% is held by the ten largest clones.

CDR1 is given as MNHNY and CDR2 as SVGAGI, both from the germline V gene (reference sequence). The CDR3 starts with the cysteine, ends with the phenylalanine, and has 15 residues. CDR3 DNA is the only sequence kept; it has 45 bases, read in frame from the first base. Between the V and J ends, shortened by 4 bases and 5 bases respectively, the junction contains 14 bases. General study outcomes and caveats: How much clinical and demographic metadata was included differed by source and by participant, and the metadata was provided uncurated.

Each collaborating institution followed its own protocols to collect whole blood in K2EDTA tubes. For TCRbeta analysis, collaborator samples were shipped as frozen whole blood, as isolated PBMCs, or as DNA extracted from either sample type. The sample taken for sequencing was peripheral blood. The rearrangement combines TRBV6-6 with TRBJ2-2; D gene: possibly TRBD1, on 5 matching bases. This sequence originates from a human donor in a cohort sampled during active COVID-19. The sequenced DNA: TGTGCCAGCAGTTCCCGCCAGGGTGGGACCGGGGAGCTGTTTTTT. It translates as CASSSRQGGTGELFF.